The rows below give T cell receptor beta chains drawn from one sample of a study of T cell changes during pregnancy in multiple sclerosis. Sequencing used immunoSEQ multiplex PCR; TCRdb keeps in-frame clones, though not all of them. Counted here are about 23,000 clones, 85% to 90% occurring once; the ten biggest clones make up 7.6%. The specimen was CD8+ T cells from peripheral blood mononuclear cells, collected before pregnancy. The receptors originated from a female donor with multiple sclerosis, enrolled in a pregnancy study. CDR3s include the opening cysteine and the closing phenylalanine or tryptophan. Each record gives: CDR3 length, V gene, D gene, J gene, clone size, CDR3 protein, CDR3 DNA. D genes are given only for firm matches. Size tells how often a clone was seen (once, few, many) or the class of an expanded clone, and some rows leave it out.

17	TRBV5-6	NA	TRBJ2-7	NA	CASSLARGGILSYEQYF	TGTGCCAGCAGCTTGGCCCGCGGGGGCATTTTATCCTACGAGCAGTACTTC
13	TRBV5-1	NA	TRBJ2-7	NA	CASNKDLSYEQYF	TGCGCCAGCAATAAGGACTTAAGTTACGAGCAGTACTTC
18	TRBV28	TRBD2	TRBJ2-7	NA	CASSLPGLAGTTSYEQYF	TGTGCCAGCAGTTTGCCCGGACTAGCGGGTACCACCTCCTACGAGCAGTACTTC
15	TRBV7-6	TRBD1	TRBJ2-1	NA	CASSLVGQGYNEQFF	TGTGCCAGCAGCTTAGTGGGACAGGGCTACAATGAGCAGTTCTTC
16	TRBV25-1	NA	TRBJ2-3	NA	CASSESGDSKHYTQYF	TGTGCCAGCAGTGAATCTGGGGACTCCAAGCATTATACGCAGTATTTT
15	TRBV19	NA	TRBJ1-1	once	CASSIDRQGSTEAFF	TGTGCCAGTAGTATAGATCGCCAGGGAAGCACTGAAGCTTTCTTT
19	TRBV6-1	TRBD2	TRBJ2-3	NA	CASSEIWGTSGKFTDTQYF	TGTGCCAGCAGTGAAATATGGGGGACTAGCGGGAAGTTCACAGATACGCAGTATTTT
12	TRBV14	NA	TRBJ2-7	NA	CASSLYSYEQYF	TGTGCCAGCAGCCTTTACTCCTACGAGCAGTACTTC
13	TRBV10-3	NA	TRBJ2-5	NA	CAISENSQETQYF	TGTGCCATCAGTGAGAACAGCCAAGAGACCCAGTACTTC
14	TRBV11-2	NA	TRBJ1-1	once	CASSSWGGNTEAFF	TGTGCCAGCAGCTCCTGGGGGGGTAACACTGAAGCTTTCTTT
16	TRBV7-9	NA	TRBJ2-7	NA	CASSFRLPTLTYEQYF	TGTGCCAGCAGCTTTCGTCTACCCACCCTAACCTACGAGCAGTACTTC
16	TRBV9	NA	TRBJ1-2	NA	CASSAHRGTATYGYTF	TGTGCCAGCAGCGCCCACCGGGGGACTGCCACCTATGGCTACACCTTC
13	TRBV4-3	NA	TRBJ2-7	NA	CASSPTPSYEQYF	TGCGCCAGCAGCCCCACCCCCAGTTACGAGCAGTACTTC
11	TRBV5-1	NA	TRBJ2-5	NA	CASSFGETQYF	TGCGCCAGCAGCTTCGGAGAGACCCAGTACTTC
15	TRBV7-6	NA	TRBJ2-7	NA	CASSPWAGDYYEQYF	TGTGCCAGCAGCCCATGGGCAGGCGACTACTACGAGCAGTACTTC
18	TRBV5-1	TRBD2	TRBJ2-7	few	CASSPRWTGLAGHYEQYF	TGCGCCAGCAGCCCTCGGTGGACTGGACTAGCGGGCCACTACGAGCAGTACTTC
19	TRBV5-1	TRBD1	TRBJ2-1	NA	CASKDRGLLAEPRYNEQFF	TGCGCCAGCAAGGACAGGGGGCTACTAGCGGAGCCGCGTTACAATGAGCAGTTCTTC
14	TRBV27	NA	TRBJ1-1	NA	CASSAQGPYTEAFF	TGTGCCAGCAGTGCTCAGGGGCCCTACACTGAAGCTTTCTTT
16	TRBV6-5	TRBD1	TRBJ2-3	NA	CASSSPGQGHVDTQYF	TGTGCCAGCAGTTCGCCGGGACAGGGGCACGTAGATACGCAGTATTTT
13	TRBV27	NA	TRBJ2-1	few	CASSPTGINEQFF	TGTGCCAGCAGTCCGACAGGAATCAATGAGCAGTTCTTC
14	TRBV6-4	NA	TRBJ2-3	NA	CASSDSEGLDTQYF	TGTGCCAGCAGTGACTCGGAGGGCCTGGATACGCAGTATTTT
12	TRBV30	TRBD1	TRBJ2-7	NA	CAWGTGGHEQYF	TGTGCCTGGGGAACAGGGGGCCACGAGCAGTACTTC
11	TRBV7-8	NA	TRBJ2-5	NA	CASRTRETQYF	TGTGCCAGCAGAACCAGGGAGACCCAGTACTTC
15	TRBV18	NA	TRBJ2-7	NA	CASSLGWRGPYEQYF	TGTGCCAGCTCACTCGGCTGGAGGGGACCCTACGAGCAGTACTTC
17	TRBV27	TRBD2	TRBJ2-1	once	CASSPLWTSGSVNEQFF	TGTGCCAGCAGTCCGTTGTGGACTAGCGGGAGTGTTAATGAGCAGTTCTTC
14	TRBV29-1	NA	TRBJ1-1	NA	CSVEDGALNTEAFF	TGCAGCGTTGAAGATGGAGCTTTGAACACTGAAGCTTTCTTT
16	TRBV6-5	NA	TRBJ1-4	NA	CASSYSSGDSGEKLFF	TGTGCCAGCAGTTACTCGTCGGGGGATTCAGGTGAAAAACTGTTTTTT
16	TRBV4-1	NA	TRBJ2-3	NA	CASSQASSGWADTQYF	TGCGCCAGCAGCCAAGCGTCCTCGGGATGGGCAGATACGCAGTATTTT
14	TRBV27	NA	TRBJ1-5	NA	CASSSGGESQPQHF	TGTGCCAGCAGTTCGGGGGGCGAGAGTCAGCCCCAGCATTTT
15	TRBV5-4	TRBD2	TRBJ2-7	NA	CASSLRGRAMDEQYF	TGTGCCAGCAGCTTGCGCGGGAGGGCGATGGACGAGCAGTACTTC
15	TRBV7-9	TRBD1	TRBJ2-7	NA	CASSLVVTGPYEQYF	TGTGCCAGCAGCTTAGTGGTGACAGGGCCCTACGAGCAGTACTTC
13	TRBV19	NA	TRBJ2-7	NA	CASSMDSSYEQYF	TGTGCCAGTAGTATGGACTCCAGCTACGAGCAGTACTTC
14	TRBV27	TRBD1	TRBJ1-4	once	CASSWTGGNEKLFF	TGTGCCAGCAGTTGGACAGGGGGTAATGAAAAACTGTTTTTT
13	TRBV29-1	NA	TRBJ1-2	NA	CSVPGEGNYGYTF	TGCAGCGTCCCCGGGGAGGGCAACTATGGCTACACCTTC
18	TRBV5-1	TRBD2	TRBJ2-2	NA	CASSSGLAGLGDTGELFF	TGCGCCAGCAGCTCGGGACTAGCGGGATTGGGGGACACCGGGGAGCTGTTTTTT
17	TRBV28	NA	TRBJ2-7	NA	CASSFRVRGNRVYEQYF	TGTGCCAGCAGTTTTCGGGTTAGGGGCAACAGGGTCTACGAGCAGTACTTC
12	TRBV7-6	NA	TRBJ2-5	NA	CASSQDRETQYF	TGTGCCAGCAGCCAGGACAGAGAGACCCAGTACTTC
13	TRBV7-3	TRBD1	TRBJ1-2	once	CASSPRQGHGYTF	TGTGCCAGCAGCCCAAGACAGGGGCATGGCTACACCTTC
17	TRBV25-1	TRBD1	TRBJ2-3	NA	CASSEYRSGGFTDTQYF	TGTGCCAGCAGTGAATATCGGTCAGGGGGCTTCACAGATACGCAGTATTTT